The sequence of this T cell receptor (beta chain) was determined in a study of T cell responses to AZD1222 COVID-19 vaccine. Study-wide results and caveats: An increase in Spike-specific TCR breadth and depth was observed after two AZD1222 doses. Clonal diversity was possibly underestimated, and the donors were mostly white British, with more females. Among spike-specific TCRs, nearly half reportedly target unmutated variant regions. Just a handful of AZD1222 recipients were seropositive at baseline.

Sequencing used immunoSEQ multiplex PCR; TCRdb keeps in-frame clones, though not all of them. This sample has 150,000 or so clones, with about 91% found just once. Looked up from germline, CDR1 is SGHVS and CDR2 is FQNEAQ. The CDR3 covers 17 residues. Trimming cost V 1 base and J 2 bases, with 15 bases left between them. As to this clone: The antigen is not known.

Sequences were derived from peripheral blood, sampled on day 0 of AZD1222 vaccination. The sequence derives from an adult in good health. The chain joins TRBV7-8 to TRBJ1-5, with a weak D call TRBD1 (6 bases). The CDR3 sequence is CASSLVYGGGGNQPQHF. The DNA for the CDR3 is TGTGCCAGCAGCTTAGTATACGGGGGCGGGGGCAATCAGCCCCAGCATTTT.